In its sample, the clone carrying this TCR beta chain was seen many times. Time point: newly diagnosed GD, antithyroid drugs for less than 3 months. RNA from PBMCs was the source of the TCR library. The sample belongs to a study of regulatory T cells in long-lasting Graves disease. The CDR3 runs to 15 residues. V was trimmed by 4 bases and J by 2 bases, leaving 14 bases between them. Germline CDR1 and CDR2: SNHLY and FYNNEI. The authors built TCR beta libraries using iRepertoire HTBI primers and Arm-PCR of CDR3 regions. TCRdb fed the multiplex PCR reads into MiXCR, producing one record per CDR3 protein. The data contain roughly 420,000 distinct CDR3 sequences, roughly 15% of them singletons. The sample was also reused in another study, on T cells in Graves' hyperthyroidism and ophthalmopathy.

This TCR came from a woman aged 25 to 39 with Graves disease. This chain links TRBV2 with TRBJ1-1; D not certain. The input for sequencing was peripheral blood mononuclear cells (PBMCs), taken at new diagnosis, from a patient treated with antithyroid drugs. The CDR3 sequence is CASSAPDWGNTEAFF. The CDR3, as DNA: TGTGCCAGCAGTGCCCCCGACTGGGGAAACACTGAAGCTTTCTTT.